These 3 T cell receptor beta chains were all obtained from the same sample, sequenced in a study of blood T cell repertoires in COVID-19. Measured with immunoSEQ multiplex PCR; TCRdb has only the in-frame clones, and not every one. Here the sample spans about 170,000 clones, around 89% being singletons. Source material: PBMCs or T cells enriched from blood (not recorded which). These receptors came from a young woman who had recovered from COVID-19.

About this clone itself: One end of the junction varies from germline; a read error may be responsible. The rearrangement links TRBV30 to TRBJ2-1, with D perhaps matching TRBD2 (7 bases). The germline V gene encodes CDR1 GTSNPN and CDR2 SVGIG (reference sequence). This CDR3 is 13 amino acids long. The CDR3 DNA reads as TGTGCCTGGAGCTTAGGGGGGGGCGCTCAGAATGTCTTC. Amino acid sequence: CAWSLGGGAQNVF.

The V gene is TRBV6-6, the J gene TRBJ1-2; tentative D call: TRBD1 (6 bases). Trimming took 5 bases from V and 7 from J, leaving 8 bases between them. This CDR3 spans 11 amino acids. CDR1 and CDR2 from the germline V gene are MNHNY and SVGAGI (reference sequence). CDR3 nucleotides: TGTGCCAGCAGTGAACAGGGTGGCTACACCTTC. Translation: CASSEQGGYTF.

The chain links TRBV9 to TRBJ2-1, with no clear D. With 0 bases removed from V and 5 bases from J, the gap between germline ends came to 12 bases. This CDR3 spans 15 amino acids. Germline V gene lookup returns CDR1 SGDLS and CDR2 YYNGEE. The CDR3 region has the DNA TGTGCCAGCAGCGTAGGAGGTATCTCGAACAATGAGCAGTTCTTC. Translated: CASSVGGISNNEQFF.